One T cell receptor (beta chain) is described in this entry. The protocol was immunoSEQ multiplex PCR, while the TCRdb copy is restricted to in-frame clones and leaves out a portion. Among just over 300,000 clones, roughly 91% were seen once, and the ten largest hold 1.8%. The CDR3 is made up of 14 amino acids. V gave up 2 bases and J gave up 7 bases; unmatched junction bases: 2. Germline V gene data show CDR1 as MNHEY and CDR2 as SVGAGI. This sample was included in a study of blood T cell repertoires in COVID-19. Study in general: The origin of the acute and convalescent COVID-19 samples was the United States, Italy and Spain. T cells, B-cell-depleted T cells, or PBMCs provided the cDNA or gDNA that served as material.

The receptor was derived from a woman aged 25 to 39 with COVID-19, enrolled during active disease. The V gene is TRBV6-5, the J gene TRBJ1-6; 7 bases are a match to TRBD1. The sample comprised peripheral blood. Here the CDR3 DNA reads TGTGCCAGCAGTTACATACAGGGGAATTCACCCCTCCACTTT. Translation: CASSYIQGNSPLHF.